This is a list of T cell receptor beta chains from one sample in a study of CD8 T cells in ankylosing spondylitis. Each CDR3 protein gets one entry after TCRdb re-called the 5' RACE reads with MiXCR. The table has about 540,000 distinct CDR3 sequences, about an eighth seen once. Material: blood, either unsorted or a sorted T cell fraction (not recorded which). Receptor source: a male donor with ankylosing spondylitis. The CDR3 runs from the conserved cysteine through the conserved F or W. Each record gives: J gene, V gene, clone size, D gene, CDR3 protein, CDR3 DNA. D genes are given only for firm matches. The size field is filled for only some rows; it gives once, few, many or a size class.

j_call: TRBJ1-5
v_call: TRBV19
clone_size: .
d_call: .
cdr3_aa: CASSIYYSNQPQHF
cdr3_nt: TGTGCCAGTAGTATTTATTATAGCAATCAGCCCCAGCATTTT

j_call: TRBJ1-1
v_call: TRBV6-5
clone_size: many
d_call: .
cdr3_aa: CASSYGRGEAFF
cdr3_nt: TGTGCCAGCAGTTACGGTAGGGGAGAAGCTTTCTTT

j_call: TRBJ1-1
v_call: TRBV20-1
clone_size: few
d_call: .
cdr3_aa: CSAPGRGRTEAFF
cdr3_nt: TGCAGTGCCCCCGGCAGGGGTAGGACTGAAGCTTTCTTT

j_call: TRBJ2-1
v_call: TRBV15
clone_size: few
d_call: TRBD1
cdr3_aa: CATSIGGIVYEQFF
cdr3_nt: TGTGCCACCAGCATAGGGGGCATAGTCTATGAGCAGTTCTTC

j_call: TRBJ1-1
v_call: TRBV5-4
clone_size: once
d_call: TRBD1
cdr3_aa: CASSAAGQDTEAFF
cdr3_nt: TGTGCCAGCAGCGCCGCTGGACAGGACACTGAAGCTTTCTTT

j_call: TRBJ1-2
v_call: TRBV24-1
clone_size: .
d_call: .
cdr3_aa: CATNGGSYGYTF
cdr3_nt: TGTGCCACCAACGGTGGAAGTTATGGCTACACCTTC

j_call: TRBJ2-3
v_call: TRBV11-3
clone_size: .
d_call: TRBD1
cdr3_aa: CASSSMGQGITDTQYF
cdr3_nt: TGTGCCAGCAGCTCGATGGGACAGGGTATCACAGATACGCAGTATTTT

j_call: TRBJ2-1
v_call: TRBV20-1
clone_size: few
d_call: TRBD2
cdr3_aa: CSAFSGSYNEQFF
cdr3_nt: TGCAGTGCATTTAGCGGGAGTTACAATGAGCAGTTCTTC

j_call: TRBJ1-2
v_call: TRBV19
clone_size: .
d_call: .
cdr3_aa: CASKLGRANYGYTF
cdr3_nt: TGTGCCTCCAAATTGGGTAGAGCTAACTATGGCTACACCTTC

j_call: TRBJ2-1
v_call: TRBV18
clone_size: few
d_call: .
cdr3_aa: CASYSGSRPNEQFF
cdr3_nt: TGTGCCAGCTACTCAGGGTCGCGTCCCAATGAGCAGTTCTTC

j_call: TRBJ2-5
v_call: TRBV5-1
clone_size: few
d_call: TRBD2
cdr3_aa: CASSLAPMGGETQYF
cdr3_nt: TGCGCCAGCAGCTTGGCCCCCATGGGGGGGGAGACCCAGTACTTC

j_call: TRBJ2-1
v_call: TRBV7-9
clone_size: few
d_call: TRBD2
cdr3_aa: CASTPSSGVSHEQFF
cdr3_nt: TGTGCCAGCACCCCATCTAGCGGGGTATCCCATGAGCAGTTCTTC

j_call: TRBJ2-5
v_call: TRBV20-1
clone_size: .
d_call: .
cdr3_aa: CSAPSVGHAQYF
cdr3_nt: TGCAGCGCGCCCTCGGTAGGGCATGCCCAGTACTTC

j_call: TRBJ1-4
v_call: TRBV6-1
clone_size: .
d_call: TRBD1
cdr3_aa: CASSALTGGNEKLFF
cdr3_nt: TGTGCCAGCAGTGCTCTCACAGGGGGGAATGAAAAACTGTTTTTT

j_call: TRBJ1-5
v_call: TRBV12-3/TRBV12-4
clone_size: few
d_call: .
cdr3_aa: CASSSLAGSYSNQPQHF
cdr3_nt: TGTGCCAGCAGTTCCTTGGCTGGATCGTATAGCAATCAGCCCCAGCATTTT

j_call: TRBJ1-2
v_call: TRBV30
clone_size: .
d_call: .
cdr3_aa: CAWSAGRTLYGYTF
cdr3_nt: TGTGCCTGGAGCGCCGGACGGACCCTATATGGCTACACCTTC

j_call: TRBJ2-1
v_call: TRBV20-1
clone_size: .
d_call: .
cdr3_aa: CSASQGGINEQFF
cdr3_nt: TGCAGTGCTTCCCAGGGGGGGATCAATGAGCAGTTCTTC

j_call: TRBJ2-3
v_call: TRBV5-1
clone_size: .
d_call: .
cdr3_aa: CASSPTWTRSDTQYF
cdr3_nt: TGCGCCAGCAGCCCTACCTGGACCCGATCGGATACGCAGTATTTT

j_call: TRBJ2-1
v_call: TRBV20-1
clone_size: .
d_call: TRBD2
cdr3_aa: CSASLGLAGSSYNEQFF
cdr3_nt: TGCAGTGCTTCTTTAGGACTAGCGGGCAGCTCCTACAATGAGCAGTTCTTC

j_call: TRBJ1-4
v_call: TRBV12-3/TRBV12-4
clone_size: few
d_call: .
cdr3_aa: CASSSRQPNEKLFF
cdr3_nt: TGTGCCAGCAGTTCCCGGCAGCCTAATGAAAAACTGTTTTTT

j_call: TRBJ1-6
v_call: TRBV21-1
clone_size: few
d_call: .
cdr3_aa: CASSKKRKSPLHF
cdr3_nt: TGTGCCAGCAGCAAAAAGAGGAAGTCACCCCTCCACTTT

j_call: TRBJ2-3
v_call: TRBV10-1
clone_size: few
d_call: TRBD1
cdr3_aa: CASSGPTGSTDTQYF
cdr3_nt: TGCGCCAGCAGTGGACCGACAGGGAGCACAGATACGCAGTATTTT

j_call: TRBJ1-5
v_call: TRBV19
clone_size: few
d_call: .
cdr3_aa: CASSIMADLYSNQPQHF
cdr3_nt: TGTGCCAGTAGTATTATGGCAGATTTATATAGCAATCAGCCCCAGCATTTT

j_call: TRBJ1-1
v_call: TRBV5-1
clone_size: few
d_call: .
cdr3_aa: CASSFDGKNTEAFF
cdr3_nt: TGCGCCAGCAGCTTTGACGGTAAGAACACTGAAGCTTTCTTT

j_call: TRBJ1-1
v_call: TRBV3-1
clone_size: many
d_call: .
cdr3_aa: CASSQLGEAFF
cdr3_nt: TGTGCCAGCAGCCAATTGGGAGAGGCTTTCTTT

j_call: TRBJ2-2
v_call: TRBV24-1
clone_size: .
d_call: TRBD2
cdr3_aa: CATSDPLAGVGTGELFF
cdr3_nt: TGTGCCACCAGTGACCCCCTAGCGGGAGTAGGCACCGGGGAGCTGTTTTTT

j_call: TRBJ1-5
v_call: TRBV4-1
clone_size: .
d_call: .
cdr3_aa: CASSQYLGRDQPQHF
cdr3_nt: TGCGCCAGCAGCCAATATTTAGGGAGGGATCAGCCCCAGCATTTT

j_call: TRBJ2-1
v_call: TRBV11-2
clone_size: few
d_call: .
cdr3_aa: CASSPGPGSEQFF
cdr3_nt: TGTGCCAGCAGCCCTGGACCGGGGTCTGAGCAGTTCTTC

j_call: TRBJ2-7
v_call: TRBV6-2/TRBV6-3
clone_size: many
d_call: TRBD2
cdr3_aa: CASSQTSGSYEQYF
cdr3_nt: TGTGCCAGCAGCCAGACTAGCGGGAGCTACGAGCAGTACTTC

j_call: TRBJ1-4
v_call: TRBV5-1
clone_size: .
d_call: .
cdr3_aa: CASSLIGADNEKLFF
cdr3_nt: TGCGCCAGCAGCTTGATAGGGGCGGATAATGAAAAACTGTTTTTT

j_call: TRBJ1-1
v_call: TRBV18
clone_size: few
d_call: .
cdr3_aa: CASSPQKNTEAFF
cdr3_nt: TGTGCCAGCTCACCACAGAAGAACACTGAAGCTTTCTTT

j_call: TRBJ2-1
v_call: TRBV5-1
clone_size: many
d_call: .
cdr3_aa: CASSLILAYEQFF
cdr3_nt: TGCGCCAGCAGCTTGATATTAGCCTATGAGCAGTTCTTC

j_call: TRBJ2-7
v_call: TRBV20-1
clone_size: few
d_call: TRBD1
cdr3_aa: CSARTGTGGIYEQYF
cdr3_nt: TGCAGTGCTAGAACAGGGACAGGGGGCATATACGAGCAGTACTTC

j_call: TRBJ2-2
v_call: TRBV5-1
clone_size: .
d_call: TRBD2
cdr3_aa: CASSLDLAGVTGELFF
cdr3_nt: TGCGCCAGCAGCTTGGATCTAGCGGGAGTCACCGGGGAGCTGTTTTTT

j_call: TRBJ2-2
v_call: TRBV19
clone_size: .
d_call: .
cdr3_aa: CASSWESGELFF
cdr3_nt: TGTGCCAGTAGTTGGGAAAGCGGGGAGCTGTTTTTT

j_call: TRBJ1-4
v_call: TRBV12-3/TRBV12-4
clone_size: .
d_call: .
cdr3_aa: CASSMGQAEKLFF
cdr3_nt: TGTGCCAGCAGTATGGGACAAGCGGAAAAACTGTTTTTT

j_call: TRBJ2-3
v_call: TRBV15
clone_size: few
d_call: TRBD2
cdr3_aa: CATSRGSGRAADTQYF
cdr3_nt: TGTGCCACCAGCAGAGGTAGCGGGAGGGCCGCAGATACGCAGTATTTT

j_call: TRBJ1-1
v_call: TRBV18
clone_size: .
d_call: TRBD1
cdr3_aa: CASSLGQGSMTEAFF
cdr3_nt: TGTGCCAGCTCACTGGGACAGGGGAGTATGACTGAAGCTTTCTTT

j_call: TRBJ1-2
v_call: TRBV19
clone_size: .
d_call: .
cdr3_aa: CASSMSGLYGYTF
cdr3_nt: TGTGCCAGTAGTATGTCTGGTCTCTATGGCTACACCTTC

j_call: TRBJ2-1
v_call: TRBV10-1
clone_size: .
d_call: TRBD2
cdr3_aa: CASSVVAGHNEQFF
cdr3_nt: TGCGCCAGCAGTGTGGTAGCGGGCCACAATGAGCAGTTCTTC

j_call: TRBJ1-6
v_call: TRBV2
clone_size: .
d_call: .
cdr3_aa: CASSEFRGPYNSPLHF
cdr3_nt: TGTGCCAGCAGTGAATTTCGGGGACCCTATAATTCACCCCTCCACTTT

j_call: TRBJ2-7
v_call: TRBV20-1
clone_size: few
d_call: .
cdr3_aa: CSARGVGYEQYF
cdr3_nt: TGCAGTGCTAGAGGTGTAGGCTACGAGCAGTACTTC

j_call: TRBJ2-1
v_call: TRBV20-1
clone_size: .
d_call: TRBD2
cdr3_aa: CSASSGLAGLSSYNEQFF
cdr3_nt: TGCAGTGCTAGCTCGGGACTAGCGGGATTAAGCTCCTACAATGAGCAGTTCTTC

j_call: TRBJ1-1
v_call: TRBV5-1
clone_size: once
d_call: .
cdr3_aa: CASSLAVGGRGASTEAFF
cdr3_nt: TGCGCCAGCAGCTTGGCCGTAGGGGGGCGAGGGGCCAGCACTGAAGCTTTCTTT

j_call: TRBJ2-2
v_call: TRBV7-9
clone_size: many
d_call: TRBD2
cdr3_aa: CASSLSGGYFGAGELFF
cdr3_nt: TGTGCCAGCAGCTTGTCGGGAGGGTACTTTGGGGCCGGGGAGCTGTTTTTT

j_call: TRBJ2-2
v_call: TRBV5-1
clone_size: many
d_call: TRBD2
cdr3_aa: CASSFSGRGTGELFF
cdr3_nt: TGCGCCAGCAGCTTTAGCGGGAGGGGCACCGGGGAGCTGTTTTTT

j_call: TRBJ2-1
v_call: TRBV11-2
clone_size: .
d_call: TRBD2
cdr3_aa: CASSSPGEAGGEQFF
cdr3_nt: TGTGCCAGCAGCTCCCCGGGGGAAGCGGGAGGCGAGCAGTTCTTC

j_call: TRBJ1-2
v_call: TRBV27
clone_size: .
d_call: TRBD1
cdr3_aa: CASSFGRGGDSYGYTF
cdr3_nt: TGTGCCAGCAGTTTCGGGAGGGGGGGGGACAGCTATGGCTACACCTTC

j_call: TRBJ1-4
v_call: TRBV11-2
clone_size: once
d_call: .
cdr3_aa: CASSAIEKLFF
cdr3_nt: TGTGCCAGCAGCGCTATCGAAAAACTGTTTTTT

j_call: TRBJ1-2
v_call: TRBV24-1
clone_size: many
d_call: .
cdr3_aa: CATREGYGYTF
cdr3_nt: TGTGCCACCCGGGAGGGCTATGGCTACACCTTC

j_call: TRBJ2-2
v_call: TRBV3-1
clone_size: .
d_call: .
cdr3_aa: CASSQFGEMGTGELFF
cdr3_nt: TGTGCCAGCAGCCAATTTGGGGAGATGGGCACCGGGGAGCTGTTTTTT

j_call: TRBJ2-3
v_call: TRBV6-4
clone_size: .
d_call: .
cdr3_aa: CASSAQRTSTDTQYF
cdr3_nt: TGTGCCAGCAGTGCTCAGCGGACTAGCACAGATACGCAGTATTTT

j_call: TRBJ1-2
v_call: TRBV6-1
clone_size: .
d_call: TRBD1
cdr3_aa: CASSERQGPHGYTF
cdr3_nt: TGTGCCAGCAGTGAGAGACAGGGACCCCATGGCTACACCTTC

j_call: TRBJ2-1
v_call: TRBV6-1
clone_size: few
d_call: TRBD2
cdr3_aa: CASRGSSGRHYNEQFF
cdr3_nt: TGTGCCAGCAGGGGGTCTAGCGGGAGGCACTACAATGAGCAGTTCTTC

j_call: TRBJ2-1
v_call: TRBV18
clone_size: few
d_call: TRBD2
cdr3_aa: CASSTRTSGSGNEQFF
cdr3_nt: TGTGCCAGCTCAACCCGGACTAGCGGGAGTGGGAATGAGCAGTTCTTC

j_call: TRBJ2-3
v_call: TRBV10-3
clone_size: few
d_call: TRBD1
cdr3_aa: CAISQPDRTLVDTQYF
cdr3_nt: TGTGCCATCAGTCAACCGGACAGGACTCTCGTCGATACGCAGTATTTT

j_call: TRBJ2-2
v_call: TRBV5-1
clone_size: few
d_call: TRBD1
cdr3_aa: CASSPRQGAGTGELFF
cdr3_nt: TGCGCCAGCAGCCCCCGACAGGGGGCTGGGACCGGGGAGCTGTTTTTT

j_call: TRBJ2-7
v_call: TRBV5-4
clone_size: .
d_call: TRBD2
cdr3_aa: CASSWTGTSGTAGSYEQYF
cdr3_nt: TGTGCCAGCAGCTGGACCGGGACTAGCGGGACCGCGGGGTCCTACGAGCAGTACTTC